One TCR beta chain is described in this entry. Clones were read by immunoSEQ multiplex PCR, and TCRdb kept only the in-frame ones, dropping some. There are 100,000 to 150,000 clones in the sample; 70% to 90% occur only once, and roughly 2% lies in the top ten. The data were obtained in a study of cytomegalovirus exposure and HLA in healthy donors. In germline, CDR1 is GTSNPN, CDR2 SVGIG (reference sequence). V lost 4 bases, J lost 8 bases, and 6 bases lay in between. The CDR3 totals 11 residues. Sequenced sample: PBMCs. The chain joins TRBV30 to TRBJ1-6; D remains ambiguous. The receptor was derived from a woman in her twenties or thirties in good health and CMV-seronegative. This chain's CDR3 is CAWNRDSPLHF. CDR3 bases: TGTGCCTGGAATAGAGATTCACCCCTCCACTTT.